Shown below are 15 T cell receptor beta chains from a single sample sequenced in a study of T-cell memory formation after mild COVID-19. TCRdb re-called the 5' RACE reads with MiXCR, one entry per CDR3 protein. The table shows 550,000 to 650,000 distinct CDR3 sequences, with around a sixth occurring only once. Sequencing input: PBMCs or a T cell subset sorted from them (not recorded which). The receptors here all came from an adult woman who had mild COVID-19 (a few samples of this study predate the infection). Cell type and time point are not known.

This CDR3 is CASSRKTGVDEQYF. The CDR3 DNA follows: TGTGCCAGCAGCCGGAAGACAGGGGTTGACGAGCAGTACTTC. The chain carries TRBV4-2 and TRBJ2-7, with TRBD1 matching over 8 bases. CDR1 is LGHNA, CDR2 YNFKEQ, per germline. The CDR3 has 14 residues. V lost 4 bases to trimming and J lost 5 bases; unmatched junction nucleotides: 7.

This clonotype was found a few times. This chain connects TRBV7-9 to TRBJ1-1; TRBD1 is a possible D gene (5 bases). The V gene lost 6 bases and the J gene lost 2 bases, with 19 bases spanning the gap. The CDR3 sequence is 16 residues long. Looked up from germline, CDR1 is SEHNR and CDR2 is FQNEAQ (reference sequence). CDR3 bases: TGTGCCAGCAGGTTGGGGACCTCGTCGAGAAACACTGAAGCTTTCTTT. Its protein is CASRLGTSSRNTEAFF.

The CDR3 sequence: CASSFRGAYYEQYF. CDR3 bases: TGCGCCAGCAGCTTTCGGGGGGCTTACTACGAGCAGTACTTC. The chain is built from TRBV5-1 and TRBJ2-7, with D possibly TRBD2 on 7 matching bases. The CDR3 is made up of 14 amino acids. V was pared by 2 bases and J by 3 bases, with 12 bases between. CDR1 is SGHRS, CDR2 YFSETQ, per germline.

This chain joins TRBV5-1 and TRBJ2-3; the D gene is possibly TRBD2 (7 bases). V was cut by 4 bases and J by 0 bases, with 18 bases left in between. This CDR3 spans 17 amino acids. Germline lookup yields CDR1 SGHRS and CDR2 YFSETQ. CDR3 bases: TGCGCCAGCAGCCAGGGGCCTAGCGGTTCTAGCACAGATACGCAGTATTTT. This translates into CASSQGPSGSSTDTQYF.

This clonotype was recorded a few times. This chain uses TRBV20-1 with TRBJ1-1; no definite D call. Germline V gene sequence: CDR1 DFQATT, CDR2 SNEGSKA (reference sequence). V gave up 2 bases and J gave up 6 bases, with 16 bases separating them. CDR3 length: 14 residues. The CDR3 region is CSARPSLRVAEAFF. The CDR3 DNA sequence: TGCAGTGCTAGACCTTCGCTCCGGGTGGCTGAAGCTTTCTTT.

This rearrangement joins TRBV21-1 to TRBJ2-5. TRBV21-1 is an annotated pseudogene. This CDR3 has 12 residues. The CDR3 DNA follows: TGTGCCAGCAGCAAAGCGCCAGAGACCCAGTACTTC. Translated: CASSKAPETQYF.

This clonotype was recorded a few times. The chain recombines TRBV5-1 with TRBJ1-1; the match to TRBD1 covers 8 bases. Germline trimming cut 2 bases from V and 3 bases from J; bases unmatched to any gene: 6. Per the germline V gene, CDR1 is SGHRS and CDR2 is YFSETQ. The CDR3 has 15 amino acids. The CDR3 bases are TGCGCCAGCAGCTTTCGGGACAGGACTTACACTGAAGCTTTCTTT. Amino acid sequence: CASSFRDRTYTEAFF.

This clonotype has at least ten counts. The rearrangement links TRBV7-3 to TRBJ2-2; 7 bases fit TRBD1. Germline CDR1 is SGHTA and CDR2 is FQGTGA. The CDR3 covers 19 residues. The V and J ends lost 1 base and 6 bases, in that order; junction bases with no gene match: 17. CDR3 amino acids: CASSLRGQAGKSMAGELFF. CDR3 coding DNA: TGTGCCAGCAGCTTAAGAGGACAGGCGGGCAAGTCGATGGCCGGGGAGCTGTTTTTT.

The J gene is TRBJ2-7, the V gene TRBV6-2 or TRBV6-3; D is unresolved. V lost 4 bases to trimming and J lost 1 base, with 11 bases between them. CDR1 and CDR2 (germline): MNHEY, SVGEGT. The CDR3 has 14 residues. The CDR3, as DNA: TGTGCCAGCAGTTCCATGACTGAATCCTACGAGCAGTACTTC. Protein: CASSSMTESYEQYF.

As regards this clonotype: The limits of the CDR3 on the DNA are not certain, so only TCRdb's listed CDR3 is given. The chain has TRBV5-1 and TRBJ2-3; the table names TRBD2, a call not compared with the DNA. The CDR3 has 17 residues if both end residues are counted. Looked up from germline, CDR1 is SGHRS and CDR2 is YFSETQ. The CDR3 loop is CASSTSTSGGATDTQYF.

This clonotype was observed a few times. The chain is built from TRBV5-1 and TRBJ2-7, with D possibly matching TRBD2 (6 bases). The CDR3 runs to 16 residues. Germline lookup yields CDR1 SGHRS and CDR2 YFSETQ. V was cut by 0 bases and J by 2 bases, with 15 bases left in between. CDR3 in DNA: TGCGCCAGCAGCTTGGAATTCCCCAGCGGGCCCTACGAGCAGTACTTC. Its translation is CASSLEFPSGPYEQYF.

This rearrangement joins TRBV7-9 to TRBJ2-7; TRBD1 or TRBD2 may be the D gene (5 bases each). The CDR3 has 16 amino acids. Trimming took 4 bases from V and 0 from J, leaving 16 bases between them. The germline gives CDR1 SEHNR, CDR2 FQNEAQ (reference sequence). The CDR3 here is CASSSGPMKSSYEQYF. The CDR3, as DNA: TGTGCCAGCAGCTCGGGACCGATGAAGAGCTCCTACGAGCAGTACTTC.

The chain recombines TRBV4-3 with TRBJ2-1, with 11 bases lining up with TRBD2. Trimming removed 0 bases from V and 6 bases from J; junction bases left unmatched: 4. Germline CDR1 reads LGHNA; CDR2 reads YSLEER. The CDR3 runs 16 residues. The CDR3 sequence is CASSQDTGTSGNEQFF. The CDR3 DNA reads TGCGCCAGCAGCCAAGATACCGGGACTAGCGGCAATGAGCAGTTCTTC.

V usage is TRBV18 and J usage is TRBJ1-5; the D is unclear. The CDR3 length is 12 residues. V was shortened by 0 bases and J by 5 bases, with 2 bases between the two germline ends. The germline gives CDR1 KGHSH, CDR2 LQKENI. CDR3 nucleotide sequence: TGTGCCAGCTCACCACCGGATCAGCCCCAGCATTTT. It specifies CASSPPDQPQHF.

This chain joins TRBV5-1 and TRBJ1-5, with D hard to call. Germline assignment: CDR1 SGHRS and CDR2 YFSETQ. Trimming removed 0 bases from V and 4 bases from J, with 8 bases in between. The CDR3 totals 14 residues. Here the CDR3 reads CASSLDGENQPQHF. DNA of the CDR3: TGCGCCAGCAGCTTGGATGGGGAAAATCAGCCCCAGCATTTT.